This is a list of T cell receptor beta chains from one sample in a study of cytomegalovirus exposure and HLA in healthy donors. TCRdb's table, derived via immunoSEQ multiplex PCR, lists solely in-frame clones and lacks some. The sample spans some 72,000 clones; the ten largest clones claim approximately 5%. Specimen: PBMCs. The receptor source for this set is a man in his forties in good health and CMV-seronegative. Both conserved end residues are part of each CDR3. Each record gives: D gene, V gene, J gene, clone size, CDR3 protein, CDR3 DNA. D genes are given only for firm matches. The size of a clone is reported for some rows only, either as once, few or many, or as a class for expanded clones.

>.|TRBV9|TRBJ2-2|.
CASSVARSKDTGELFF
TGTGCCAGCAGCGTAGCTCGGAGTAAAGACACCGGGGAGCTGTTTTTT
>TRBD1|TRBV4-3|TRBJ2-1|.
CASSPGQGVNEQFF
TGCGCCAGCAGCCCAGGACAGGGCGTCAATGAGCAGTTCTTC
>TRBD1|TRBV19|TRBJ1-1|.
CASSIPGAAGTGVTEAFF
TGTGCCAGTAGTATTCCCGGGGCTGCCGGGACAGGAGTCACTGAAGCTTTCTTT
>.|TRBV30|TRBJ2-7|.
CACRSTRYYEQYF
TGTGCCTGCCGGTCCACTCGGTACTACGAGCAGTACTTC
>.|TRBV2|TRBJ2-7|.
CAARRNYEQYF
TGTGCGGCGAGGAGGAACTACGAGCAGTACTTC
>TRBD1|TRBV6-4|TRBJ1-2|.
CASKGQGNYGYTF
TGTGCCAGCAAAGGACAGGGGAATTATGGCTACACCTTC
>TRBD2|TRBV7-8|TRBJ2-7|.
CASSLVSGGAYEQYF
TGTGCCAGCAGCTTAGTGAGCGGGGGGGCCTACGAGCAGTACTTC
>TRBD2|TRBV7-6|TRBJ2-1|.
CASSLEGTSGRFNAYNEQFF
TGTGCCAGCAGCTTAGAAGGGACTAGCGGGAGGTTTAACGCCTACAATGAGCAGTTCTTC
>TRBD1|TRBV5-4|TRBJ2-3|.
CASSSETGGDTQYF
TGTGCCAGCAGCTCTGAGACAGGGGGTGATACGCAGTATTTT
>.|TRBV27|TRBJ2-7|.
CASSLWGGVSREQYF
TGTGCCAGCAGTTTATGGGGCGGGGTGAGTAGGGAGCAGTACTTC
>TRBD1|TRBV6-1|TRBJ1-2|.
CATRQGNANYGYTF
TGTGCCACCCGACAGGGTAACGCTAACTATGGCTACACCTTC
>.|TRBV19|TRBJ2-1|.
CASSIATGYEQFF
TGTGCCAGTAGTATAGCAACCGGGTATGAGCAGTTCTTC
>.|TRBV4-3|TRBJ1-2|.
CASSQGHARNYGYTF
TGCGCCAGCAGCCAGGGACACGCCCGAAACTATGGCTACACCTTC
>.|TRBV19|TRBJ2-7|.
CASSSLDSRNYEQYF
TGTGCCAGTAGTTCCCTGGACAGCCGAAACTACGAGCAGTACTTC
>TRBD1|TRBV7-9|TRBJ1-1|.
CASSPDRGQNTEAFF
TGTGCCAGCAGCCCAGACAGGGGGCAAAACACTGAAGCTTTCTTT
>TRBD1|TRBV10-3|TRBJ1-5|.
CAIRGTGGNQPQHF
TGTGCCATCCGAGGGACAGGGGGTAATCAGCCCCAGCATTTT
>TRBD2|TRBV6-1|TRBJ2-2|.
CASSRGGSNTGELFF
TGTGCCAGCAGCCGGGGGGGGTCGAACACCGGGGAGCTGTTTTTT
>.|TRBV6-5|TRBJ1-1|.
CASRAHSMNTEAFF
TGTGCCAGCAGGGCCCACAGCATGAACACTGAAGCTTTCTTT
>TRBD2|TRBV10-3|TRBJ2-7|.
CAIRRWTSGGADEQYF
TGTGCCATCAGAAGATGGACTAGCGGGGGGGCGGACGAGCAGTACTTC
>.|TRBV5-5|TRBJ1-2|.
CASSLDSDRKAGYTF
TGTGCCAGCAGCTTGGACTCCGACAGGAAGGCTGGCTACACCTTC
>.|TRBV6-1|TRBJ1-1|.
CASRGGAEAFF
TGTGCCAGCCGCGGGGGCGCTGAAGCTTTCTTT
>.|TRBV6-1|TRBJ2-7|.
CASTTGRAYEQYF
TGTGCCAGCACTACAGGGAGGGCGTACGAGCAGTACTTC
>TRBD2|TRBV10-3|TRBJ2-5|.
CAIKTSGRASETQYF
TGTGCCATCAAAACTAGCGGGAGGGCCAGTGAGACCCAGTACTTC
>.|TRBV19|TRBJ1-6|.
CASSIGGNSPLHF
TGTGCCAGTAGTATCGGCGGAAATTCACCCCTCCACTTT
>TRBD1|TRBV4-2|TRBJ1-4|.
CASSQYRGGNEKLFF
TGTGCCAGCAGCCAATACAGGGGGGGGAATGAAAAACTGTTTTTT
>.|TRBV5-4|TRBJ1-4|.
CASSLSGEKLFF
TGTGCCAGCAGCTTGTCCGGTGAAAAACTGTTTTTT
>.|TRBV6-5|TRBJ2-5|.
CASSYTRRETQYF
TGTGCCAGCAGTTACACGCGAAGAGAGACCCAGTACTTC
>TRBD1|TRBV10-3|TRBJ2-7|.
CAMSGTGPYEQYF
TGTGCCATGTCCGGGACAGGACCCTACGAGCAGTACTTC
>TRBD1|TRBV2|TRBJ1-4|.
CASSIGQGSEKLFF
TGTGCCAGCAGTATCGGACAGGGGAGCGAAAAACTGTTTTTT
>.|TRBV9|TRBJ2-2|.
CASSAPGSAGELFF
TGTGCCAGCAGCGCCCCGGGGAGCGCTGGGGAGCTGTTTTTT
>TRBD2|TRBV7-9|TRBJ2-2|.
CASSSRLATGELFF
TGTGCCAGCAGCTCCCGACTAGCGACCGGGGAGCTGTTTTTT
>TRBD2|TRBV9|TRBJ2-1|.
CASSVGGGNEQFF
TGTGCCAGCAGCGTAGGGGGGGGGAATGAGCAGTTCTTC
>TRBD1|TRBV2|TRBJ2-3|.
CASSWDRGFADTQYF
TGTGCCAGCAGCTGGGACAGGGGTTTCGCAGATACGCAGTATTTT
>TRBD2|TRBV7-9|TRBJ2-5|.
CASSLGTSGGAGLTTQYF
TGTGCCAGCAGTCTAGGGACTAGCGGGGGCGCCGGGTTAACGACCCAGTACTTC
>.|TRBV4-3|TRBJ2-7|.
CASSHQLTGLPSSYEQYF
TGCGCCAGCAGCCACCAACTGACAGGTCTGCCCTCCTCCTACGAGCAGTACTTC
>.|TRBV10-2|TRBJ2-5|.
CASTPSLETQYF
TGCGCCAGCACCCCCAGTCTGGAGACCCAGTACTTC
>.|TRBV2|TRBJ1-5|.
CASRGQLNDQPQHF
TGTGCCAGCAGGGGACAACTCAACGATCAGCCCCAGCATTTT
>.|TRBV19|TRBJ1-2|.
CASSRGQSRNYGYTF
TGTGCCAGTAGTAGAGGTCAATCGAGGAACTATGGCTACACCTTC
>.|TRBV19|TRBJ2-6|.
CASSTDRANVLTF
TGTGCCAGTAGTACCGACAGGGCCAACGTCCTGACTTTC
>TRBD1|TRBV2|TRBJ2-6|.
CASRPGTANNSGANVLTF
TGTGCCAGCAGGCCCGGGACAGCAAATAACTCTGGGGCCAACGTCCTGACTTTC
>TRBD2|TRBV11-2|TRBJ2-3|.
CASSWRESTDTQYF
TGTGCCAGCAGCTGGCGGGAGTCCACAGATACGCAGTATTTT
>.|TRBV6-1|TRBJ1-4|.
CASSDPGQFNEKLFF
TGTGCCAGCAGTGATCCAGGGCAGTTTAATGAAAAACTGTTTTTT
>TRBD2|TRBV29-1|TRBJ2-7|.
CSVGASGPREQYF
TGCAGCGTTGGGGCTAGCGGCCCCCGGGAGCAGTACTTC
>.|TRBV27|TRBJ2-7|.
CASSLSAGYEQYF
TGTGCCAGCAGTTTATCGGCGGGGTACGAGCAGTACTTC
>.|TRBV5-1|TRBJ1-4|.
CASSSLDATNEKLFF
TGCGCCAGCAGCTCCCTAGATGCAACTAATGAAAAACTGTTTTTT
>TRBD1|TRBV4-3|TRBJ2-7|.
CASSQEPDRDGTYEQYF
TGCGCCAGCAGCCAAGAGCCCGACAGGGATGGGACCTACGAGCAGTACTTC
>TRBD2|TRBV2|TRBJ2-4|.
CASSASYGGAGGNIQYF
TGTGCCAGCAGTGCCTCCTACGGGGGGGCCGGGGGAAACATTCAGTACTTC
>.|TRBV7-9|TRBJ1-5|.
CASSLSGNQPQHF
TGTGCCAGCAGCTTATCAGGTAACCAGCCCCAGCATTTT
>.|TRBV6-5|TRBJ2-3|.
CASTRQGTDTQYF
TGTGCCAGCACTCGACAGGGCACAGATACGCAGTATTTT
>.|TRBV11-2|TRBJ1-1|.
CASSFPAGGEAFF
TGTGCCAGCAGCTTCCCGGCCGGGGGTGAAGCTTTCTTT
>.|TRBV4-3|TRBJ1-5|.
CASSQDVGVPQHF
TGCGCCAGCAGCCAAGATGTGGGAGTTCCCCAGCATTTT
>TRBD1|TRBV25-1|TRBJ2-3|.
CASSSGGTGEPDTQYF
TGTGCCAGCAGCTCCGGGGGGACAGGGGAACCAGATACGCAGTATTTT
>.|TRBV7-2|TRBJ1-2|.
CASSLTETNYGYTF
TGTGCCAGCAGCTTGACTGAGACTAACTATGGCTACACCTTC
>.|TRBV27|TRBJ1-1|medium-sized
CASSLGGASNTEAFF
TGTGCCAGCAGTTTAGGAGGGGCCTCGAACACTGAAGCTTTCTTT
>.|TRBV7-6|TRBJ2-1|.
CASGALGAGTYNEQFF
TGTGCCAGCGGAGCTTTGGGAGCGGGCACCTACAATGAGCAGTTCTTC
>TRBD1|TRBV28|TRBJ2-7|.
CASREQGSYSYEQYF
TGTGCCAGCAGGGAACAGGGGTCCTACTCCTACGAGCAGTACTTC
>.|TRBV7-8|TRBJ1-5|.
CASSQASNQPQHF
TGTGCCAGCAGCCAGGCAAGCAATCAGCCCCAGCATTTT
>.|TRBV21-1|TRBJ2-7|.
CASSKWHRASYEQYF
TGTGCCAGCAGCAAATGGCACAGGGCCTCCTACGAGCAGTACTTC